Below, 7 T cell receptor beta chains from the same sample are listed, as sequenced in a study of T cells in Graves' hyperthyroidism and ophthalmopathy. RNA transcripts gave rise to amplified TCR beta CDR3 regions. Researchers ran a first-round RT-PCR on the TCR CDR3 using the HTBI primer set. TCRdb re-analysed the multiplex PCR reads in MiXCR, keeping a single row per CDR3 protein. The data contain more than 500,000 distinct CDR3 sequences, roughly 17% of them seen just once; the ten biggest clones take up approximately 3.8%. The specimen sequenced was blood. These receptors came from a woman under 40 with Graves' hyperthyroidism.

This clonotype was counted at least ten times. CDR3: CASSQEPRANYGYTF. CDR3 nucleotide sequence: TGTGCCAGCAGCCAAGAGCCCAGGGCTAACTATGGCTACACCTTC. The chain combines TRBV3-1 with TRBJ1-2, with D possibly TRBD1 on 5 matching bases. Trimming removed 0 bases from V and 0 bases from J, with 8 bases in between. CDR1 LGHDT and CDR2 YNNKEL come from the germline V gene (reference sequence). The CDR3 extends over 15 amino acids. The variable domain in full, with the rest retrieved from reference TRBV3-1 and TRBJ1-2, is DTAVSQTPKYLVTQMGNDKSIKCEQNLGHDTMYWYKQDSKKFLKIMFSYNNKELIINETVPNRFSPKSPDKAHLNLHINSLELGDSAVYFCASSQEPRANYGYTFGSGTRLTVV.

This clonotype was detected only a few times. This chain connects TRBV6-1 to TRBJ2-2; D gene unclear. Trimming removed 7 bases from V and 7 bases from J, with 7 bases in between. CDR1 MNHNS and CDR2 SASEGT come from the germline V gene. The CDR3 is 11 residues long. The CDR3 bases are TGTGCCAGCATGAAGGGCGGGGAGCTGTTTTTT. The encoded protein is CASMKGGELFF.

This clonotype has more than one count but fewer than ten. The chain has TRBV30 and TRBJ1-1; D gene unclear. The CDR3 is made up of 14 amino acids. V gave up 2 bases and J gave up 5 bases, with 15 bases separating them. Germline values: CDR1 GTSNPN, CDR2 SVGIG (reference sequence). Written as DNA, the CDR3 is TGTGCCTGGAGTTCTAAAGGGTCCCAAACTGAAGCTTTCTTT. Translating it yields CAWSSKGSQTEAFF.

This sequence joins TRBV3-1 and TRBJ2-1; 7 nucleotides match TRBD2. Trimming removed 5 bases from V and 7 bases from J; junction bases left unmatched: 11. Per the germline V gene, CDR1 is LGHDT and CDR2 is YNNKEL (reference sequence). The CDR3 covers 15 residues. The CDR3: CASSTRTSFTNEQFF. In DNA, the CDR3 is TGTGCCAGCAGCACTCGGACTAGTTTCACTAATGAGCAGTTCTTC.

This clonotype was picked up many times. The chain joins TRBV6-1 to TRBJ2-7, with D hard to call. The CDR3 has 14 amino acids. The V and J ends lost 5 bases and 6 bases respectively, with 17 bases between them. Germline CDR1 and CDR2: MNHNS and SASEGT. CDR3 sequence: CASSWPGPLAEQYF. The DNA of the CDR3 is TGTGCCAGCAGTTGGCCTGGACCACTGGCCGAGCAGTACTTC.

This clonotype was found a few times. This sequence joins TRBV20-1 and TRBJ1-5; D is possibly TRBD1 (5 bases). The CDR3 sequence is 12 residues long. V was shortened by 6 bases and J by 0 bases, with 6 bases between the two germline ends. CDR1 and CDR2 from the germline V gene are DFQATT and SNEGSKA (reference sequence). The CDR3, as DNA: TGCAGTGCACAGGTTAGCAATCAGCCCCAGCATTTT. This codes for CSAQVSNQPQHF.

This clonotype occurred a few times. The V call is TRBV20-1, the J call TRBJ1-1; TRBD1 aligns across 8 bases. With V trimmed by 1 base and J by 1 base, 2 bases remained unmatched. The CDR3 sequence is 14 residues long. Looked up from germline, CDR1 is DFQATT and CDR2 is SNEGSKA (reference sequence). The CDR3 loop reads CSARVDRENTEAFF. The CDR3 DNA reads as TGCAGTGCTAGAGTGGACAGGGAGAACACTGAAGCTTTCTTT.